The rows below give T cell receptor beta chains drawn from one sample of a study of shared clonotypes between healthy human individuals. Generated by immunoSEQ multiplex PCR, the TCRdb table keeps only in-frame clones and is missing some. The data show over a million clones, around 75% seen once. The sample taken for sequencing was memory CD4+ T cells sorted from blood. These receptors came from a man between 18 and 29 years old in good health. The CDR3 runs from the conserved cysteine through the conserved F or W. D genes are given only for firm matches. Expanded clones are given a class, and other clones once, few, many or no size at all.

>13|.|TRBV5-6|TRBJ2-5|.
CASSFEAQETQYF
TGTGCCAGCAGCTTCGAGGCCCAAGAGACCCAGTACTTC
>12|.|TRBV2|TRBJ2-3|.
CASSKQGATQYF
TGTGCCAGCAGTAAACAGGGAGCTACGCAGTATTTT
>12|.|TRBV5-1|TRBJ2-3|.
CASSSVTDTQYF
TGCGCCAGCAGTTCCGTCACAGATACGCAGTATTTT
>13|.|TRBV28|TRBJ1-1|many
CASSYPGQVEAFF
TGTGCCAGCAGTTACCCAGGACAAGTTGAAGCTTTCTTT
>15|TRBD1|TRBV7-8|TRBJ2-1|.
CASSTWGQGDNEQFF
TGTGCCAGCAGCACGTGGGGCCAGGGGGATAATGAGCAGTTCTTC
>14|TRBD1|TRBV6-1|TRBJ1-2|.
CASVGGGLGYGYTF
TGTGCCAGCGTAGGGGGCGGGTTAGGCTATGGCTACACCTTC
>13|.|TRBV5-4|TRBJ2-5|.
CASSLGQGQTQYF
TGTGCCAGCAGCCTCGGGCAGGGTCAGACCCAGTACTTC
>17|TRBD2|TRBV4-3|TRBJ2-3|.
CASSQSPSGSGSDTQYF
TGCGCCAGCAGCCAATCTCCTAGCGGGAGTGGGTCAGATACGCAGTATTTT
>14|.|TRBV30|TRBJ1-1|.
CAWTVGGWNTEAFF
TGTGCCTGGACTGTGGGGGGATGGAACACTGAAGCTTTCTTT
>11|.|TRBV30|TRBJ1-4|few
CAWSRNEKLFF
TGTGCCTGGAGCCGTAATGAAAAACTGTTTTTT
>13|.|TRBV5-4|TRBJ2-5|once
CASSLGQQETQYF
TGTGCCAGCAGCTTAGGACAGCAAGAGACCCAGTACTTC
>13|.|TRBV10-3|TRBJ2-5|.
CAISEGFQETQYF
TGTGCCATCAGTGAGGGATTCCAAGAGACCCAGTACTTC
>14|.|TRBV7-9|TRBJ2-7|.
CASSPRTSSYEQYF
TGTGCCAGCAGCCCCCGAACCAGCTCCTACGAGCAGTACTTC
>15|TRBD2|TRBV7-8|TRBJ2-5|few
CASSSEGGGQETQYF
TGTGCCAGCAGCTCCGAGGGCGGGGGACAAGAGACCCAGTACTTC
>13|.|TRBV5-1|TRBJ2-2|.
CASSFGSTGELFF
TGCGCCAGCAGCTTTGGAAGCACCGGGGAGCTGTTTTTT
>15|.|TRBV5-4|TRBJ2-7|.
CASSLAGSRSYEQYF
TGTGCCAGCAGCTTGGCCGGGTCTCGCTCCTACGAGCAGTACTTC
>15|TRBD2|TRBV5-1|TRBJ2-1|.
CASRQGLDSYNEQFF
TGCGCCAGCAGACAGGGACTAGACTCCTACAATGAGCAGTTCTTC
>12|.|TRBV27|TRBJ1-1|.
CASSRWGTEAFF
TGTGCCAGCAGCCGCTGGGGGACTGAAGCTTTCTTT
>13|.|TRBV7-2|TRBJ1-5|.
CASSLGALQPQHF
TGTGCCAGCAGCTTAGGGGCGCTTCAGCCCCAGCATTTT
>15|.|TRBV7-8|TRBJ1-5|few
CASSQSDGFNQPQHF
TGTGCCAGCAGCCAAAGTGACGGATTCAATCAGCCCCAGCATTTT
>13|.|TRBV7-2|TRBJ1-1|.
CAVQQRGPTEAFF
TGTGCCGTACAGCAACGGGGGCCCACTGAAGCTTTCTTT
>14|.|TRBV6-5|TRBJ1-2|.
CASSYSASNYGYTF
TGTGCCAGCAGTTACTCTGCCAGTAACTATGGCTACACCTTC
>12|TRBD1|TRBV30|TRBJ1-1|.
CASDRVRAEAFF
TGTGCCTCTGACAGGGTGCGGGCTGAAGCTTTCTTT
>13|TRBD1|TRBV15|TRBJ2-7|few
CATSRDRGYEQYF
TGTGCCACATCCAGGGACAGGGGATACGAGCAGTACTTC
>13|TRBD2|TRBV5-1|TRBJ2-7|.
CASSPGTSGSQYF
TGCGCCAGCAGCCCTGGGACTAGCGGGAGCCAGTACTTC
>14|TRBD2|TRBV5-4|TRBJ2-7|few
CASSLEGLAYEQYF
TGTGCCAGCAGCTTGGAGGGACTAGCGTACGAGCAGTACTTC
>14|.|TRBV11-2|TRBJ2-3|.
CASSLERLSDTQYF
TGTGCCAGCAGCTTAGAGCGTTTGAGTGATACGCAGTATTTT
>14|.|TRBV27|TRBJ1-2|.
CASSLRPGGYGYTF
TGTGCCAGCAGTTTAAGGCCGGGGGGCTATGGCTACACCTTC
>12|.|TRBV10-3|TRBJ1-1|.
CAISEFQTEAFF
TGTGCCATCAGTGAATTCCAAACTGAAGCTTTCTTT
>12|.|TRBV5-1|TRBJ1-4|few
CASSFDREKLFF
TGCGCCAGCAGCTTTGACAGGGAAAAACTGTTTTTT
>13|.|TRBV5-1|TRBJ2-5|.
CASSLTGGETQYF
TGCGCCAGCAGCTTGACCGGTGGGGAGACCCAGTACTTC
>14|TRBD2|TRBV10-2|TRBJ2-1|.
CASKGLAGPNEQFF
TGCGCCAGCAAGGGACTAGCGGGGCCCAATGAGCAGTTCTTC
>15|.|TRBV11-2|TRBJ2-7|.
CASSYGAGAFQEQYF
TGTGCCAGCTCTTACGGAGCAGGGGCGTTTCAGGAGCAGTACTTC